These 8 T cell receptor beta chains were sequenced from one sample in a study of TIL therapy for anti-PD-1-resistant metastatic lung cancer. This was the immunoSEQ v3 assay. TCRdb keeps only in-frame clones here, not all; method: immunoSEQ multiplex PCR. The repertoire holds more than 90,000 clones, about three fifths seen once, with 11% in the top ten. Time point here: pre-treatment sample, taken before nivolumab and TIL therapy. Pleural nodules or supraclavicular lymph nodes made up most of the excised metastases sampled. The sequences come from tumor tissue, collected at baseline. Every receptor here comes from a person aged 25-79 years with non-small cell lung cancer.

Here the CDR3 DNA reads TGTGCCAGCAGTCAGTCTGGGGGAATAGGCGAAAAACTGTTTTTT. This gives the protein CASSQSGGIGEKLFF. V and J are TRBV9 and TRBJ1-4; tentatively, D is TRBD1 (5 bases). The CDR3 covers 15 residues. Germline assignment: CDR1 SGDLS and CDR2 YYNGEE. V shed 5 bases and J shed 8 bases, with 19 bases lying between them.

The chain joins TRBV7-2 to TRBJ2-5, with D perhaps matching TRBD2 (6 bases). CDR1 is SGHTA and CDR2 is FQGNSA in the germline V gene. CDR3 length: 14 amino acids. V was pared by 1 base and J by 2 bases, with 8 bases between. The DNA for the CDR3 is TGTGCCAGCAGCTTAGGGGGGAGGCAAGAGACCCAGTACTTC. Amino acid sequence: CASSLGGRQETQYF.

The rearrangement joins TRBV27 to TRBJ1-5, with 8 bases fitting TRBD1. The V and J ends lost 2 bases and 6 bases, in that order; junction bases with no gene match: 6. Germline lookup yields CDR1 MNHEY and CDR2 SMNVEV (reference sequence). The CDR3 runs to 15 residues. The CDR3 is CASSLGPQGAQPQHF. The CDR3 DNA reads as TGTGCCAGCAGTTTAGGCCCGCAGGGGGCTCAGCCCCAGCATTTT.

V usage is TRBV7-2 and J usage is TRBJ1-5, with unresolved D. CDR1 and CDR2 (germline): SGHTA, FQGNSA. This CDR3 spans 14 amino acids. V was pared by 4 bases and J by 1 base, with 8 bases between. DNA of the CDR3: TGTGCCAGCAGCTCGATATGGAGCAATCAGCCCCAGCATTTT. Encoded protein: CASSSIWSNQPQHF.

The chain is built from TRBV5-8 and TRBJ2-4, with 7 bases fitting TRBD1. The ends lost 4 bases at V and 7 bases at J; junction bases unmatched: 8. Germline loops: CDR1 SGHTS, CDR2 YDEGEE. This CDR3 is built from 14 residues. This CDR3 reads CASSKITGDNIQYF. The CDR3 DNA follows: TGTGCCAGCAGCAAAATAACAGGGGACAACATTCAGTACTTC.

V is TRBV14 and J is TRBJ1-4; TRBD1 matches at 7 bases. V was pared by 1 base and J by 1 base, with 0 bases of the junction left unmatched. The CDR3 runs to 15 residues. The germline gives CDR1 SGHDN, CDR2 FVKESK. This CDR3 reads CASSQGQGTNEKLFF. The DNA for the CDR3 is TGTGCCAGCAGCCAAGGACAGGGAACTAATGAAAAACTGTTTTTT.

For the CDR3, the DNA is TGTGCCAGCAGGGGGACAGGGGGTGGGACCCAGTACTTC. It is translated as CASRGTGGGTQYF. The chain links TRBV6-4 to TRBJ2-5; 11 positions match TRBD1. Trimming removed 6 bases from V and 7 bases from J; junction bases left unmatched: 4. The CDR3 loop spans 13 amino acids. Germline V gene lookup returns CDR1 MRHNA and CDR2 SNTAGT.

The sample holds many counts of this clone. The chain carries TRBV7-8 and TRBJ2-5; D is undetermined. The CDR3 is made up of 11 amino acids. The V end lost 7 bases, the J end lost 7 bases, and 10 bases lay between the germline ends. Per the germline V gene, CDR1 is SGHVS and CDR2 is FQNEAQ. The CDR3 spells CASTSPGTQYF. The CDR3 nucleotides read TGTGCCAGCACGTCCCCCGGGACCCAGTACTTC.